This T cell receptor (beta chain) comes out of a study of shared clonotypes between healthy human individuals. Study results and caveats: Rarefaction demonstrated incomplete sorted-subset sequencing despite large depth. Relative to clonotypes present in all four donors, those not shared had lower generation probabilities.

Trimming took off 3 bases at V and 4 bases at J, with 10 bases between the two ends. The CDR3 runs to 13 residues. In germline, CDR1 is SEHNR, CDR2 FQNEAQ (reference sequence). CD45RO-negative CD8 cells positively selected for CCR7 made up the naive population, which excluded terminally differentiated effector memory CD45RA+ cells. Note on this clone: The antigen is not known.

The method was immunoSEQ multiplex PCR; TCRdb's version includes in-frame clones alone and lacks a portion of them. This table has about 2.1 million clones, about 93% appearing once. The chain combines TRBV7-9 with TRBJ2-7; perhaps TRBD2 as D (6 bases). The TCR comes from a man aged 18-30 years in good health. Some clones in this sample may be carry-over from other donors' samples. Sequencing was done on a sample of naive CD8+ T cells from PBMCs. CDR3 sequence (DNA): TGTGCCAGCAGCTTTGTAGGACTATACGAGCAGTACTTC. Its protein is CASSFVGLYEQYF.